This T cell receptor beta chain was identified during a study of OX40 agonist ivuxolimab in advanced cancers. At the level of the whole study: Ivuxolimab, which targeted the costimulatory receptor OX40 (CD134), was an agonistic, fully human IgG2 monoclonal antibody. A male proportion of around 81% and a mean age of 60 years, ranging from roughly 23 to 80, were recorded for the dose-escalation cohort. Three dose-escalation patients achieved partial responses, one with hepatocellular carcinoma and two with cutaneous melanoma. The monotherapy dose-escalation portion (N of about 57 patients) of the phase I ivuxolimab trial is reported in the paper. Peripheral TCRbeta sequencing aimed to test whether ivuxolimab altered TCR sequence diversity and caused clonal T-cell expansion. Patients were allowed to have had prior anti-PD-1, anti-PD-L1 or anti-CTLA-4 therapy, and 40% of the dose-escalation patients had previously received checkpoint inhibitors. Intravenous ivuxolimab was administered to patients every 2 weeks at six dose levels: 0.01, 0.1, 0.3, 1.5, 3 and 10 mg/kg. Of the approximately 50 dose-escalation patients, hepatocellular carcinoma was present in some 19, melanoma in approximately 15, renal cell carcinoma in 9 and head and neck cancer in 9.

The trial excluded patients who had a history of autoimmune disease or who were on systemic immunosuppression. In every dose cohort, peripheral blood was drawn for TCR sequencing at baseline, cycle 4 day 1, and cycle 7 day 1. The samples were drawn from a first-in-human, open-label, multicenter phase I dose-escalation trial of ivuxolimab. Adults with locally advanced or metastatic melanoma, renal cell carcinoma, hepatocellular carcinoma or head and neck squamous cell carcinoma were enrolled in the trial. Before TCR sequencing, CD4+ and CD8+ T cells were separately sorted from peripheral blood. What the research found in general, with its limitations: Clonal expansion of both CD4+ and CD8+ blood T cells was observed from baseline to week 6 at doses 0.1 to 3.0 mg/kg. Which antigens the clonally expanded peripheral T cells were specific for was not determined. Low levels of normalized T-cell clonal expansion were also shown by some nonresponding patients. In the 0.1-3.0 mg/kg groups, partial responders had among the lowest normalized peripheral clonal expansion, particularly in CD8+ T cells. After ivuxolimab, more expanded clones were found on average in CD8+ T cells than in CD4+ T cells.

Its CDR3 holds 15 amino acids, cysteine through phenylalanine. Only the CDR3 part of the read is kept: 45 bases, read in frame from the first base. V loses 2 bases of germline sequence and J loses 8 bases, and the interval between the two ends is 16 bases. CDR1 and CDR2 were assigned from the germline V gene as SGHRS and YFSETQ. Note on this clone: The target of this receptor is not known. The record has no base qualities; no much larger clone is one base away.

To sequence the TCRbeta CDR3 region, genomic DNA was isolated from the sorted cells. TCRbeta CDR3 regions were sequenced using the immunoSEQ Assay. TCRdb's version of the immuneACCESS table is confined to in-frame rearrangements and falls short of the full clone set. An unresolved V gene accounts for under half of the shortfall where checked; the remainder is of unknown origin. This sample holds tens of thousands of clones; approximately 94% were observed only once. The top ten constitute 15% to 18% of the sample. The origin of this receptor is an adult with an advanced solid tumor such as melanoma, head and neck, liver or kidney cancer. The sequences come from CD4+ or CD8+ T cells sorted from blood, collected in a trial of the OX40 agonist ivuxolimab. The V and J genes are TRBV5-1 and TRBJ1-4; TRBD1 is possibly the D segment (6 matching bases). CDR3 reads: CASSFLQGNEEKLFF. The DNA reads as follows: TGCGCCAGCAGCTTCCTTCAGGGGAATGAGGAAAAACTGTTTTTT.